The 28 T cell receptor beta chains below were found in one sample sequenced in a study of blood T cell repertoires in COVID-19. Profiled with immunoSEQ multiplex PCR; TCRdb holds only in-frame clones, not every one. The sample lists around 280,000 clones, nearly 90% occurring once. Sequenced: PBMCs or T cells enriched from blood (not recorded which). The receptors were gathered from a woman aged 18-29 years with acute COVID-19.

V usage is TRBV5-6 and J usage is TRBJ1-2, with 11 bases aligning to TRBD1. The CDR3 is made up of 15 amino acids. The germline V gene encodes CDR1 SGHDT and CDR2 YYEEEE. V lost 5 bases, J lost 2 bases, and 5 bases stayed unmatched. CDR3 DNA sequence: TGTGCCAGCAGGCGCCGGACAGGGGGCAACTATGGCTACACCTTC. It is translated as CASRRRTGGNYGYTF.

J is TRBJ1-1 and V is TRBV19, with 7 bases identical to TRBD1. Germline CDR1 is LNHDA and CDR2 is SQIVND (reference sequence). V lost 7 bases to trimming and J lost 3 bases; unmatched junction nucleotides: 14. The CDR3 covers 16 residues. CDR3 nucleotides: TGTGCCAGTAACAAGAATTTGGGACAGCGACACACTGAAGCTTTCTTT. Translated: CASNKNLGQRHTEAFF.

The chain joins TRBV24-1 to TRBJ1-2; D perhaps matches TRBD1 (5 bases). Deletions cut 4 bases from V and 1 base from J, with 9 bases between. Germline V gives CDR1 KGHDR, CDR2 SFDVKD. The CDR3 is 14 amino acids. The CDR3 sequence: CATSDPTVNYGYTF. The CDR3 bases are TGTGCCACCAGTGACCCGACAGTTAACTATGGCTACACCTTC.

CDR3: CASSPTTRGTDTQYF. CDR3 DNA sequence: TGTGCCAGCAGCCCCACGACGCGGGGCACAGATACGCAGTATTTT. The V and J genes are TRBV7-9 and TRBJ2-3; TRBD2 is a possible D gene (5 bases). CDR3 size: 15 residues. Deletions cut 5 bases from V and 1 base from J, with 13 bases between. In germline, CDR1 is SEHNR, CDR2 FQNEAQ (reference sequence). The whole variable domain, filled in from reference TRBV7-9 and TRBJ2-3, reads DTGVSQNPRHKITKRGQNVTFRCDPISEHNRLYWYRQTLGQGPEFLTYFQNEAQLEKSRLLSDRFSAERPKGSFSTLEIQRTEQGDSAMYLCASSPTTRGTDTQYFGPGTRLTVL.

The chain employs TRBV27 and TRBJ2-1; D is uncertain. The CDR3 covers 12 residues. The V end was cut by 0 bases, the J end by 6 bases, with 3 bases between. Germline CDR1 and CDR2: MNHEY and SMNVEV (reference sequence). The CDR3: CASSLSGNEQFF. CDR3 DNA: TGTGCCAGCAGTTTATCCGGCAATGAGCAGTTCTTC.

The gene calls are TRBV6-5 and TRBJ2-1; D perhaps matches TRBD2 (5 bases). CDR3 length: 15 amino acids. CDR1 and CDR2 (germline): MNHEY, SVGAGI. V was cut by 2 bases and J by 9 bases, with 17 bases left in between. This chain's CDR3 is CASSYLATSTFEQFF. As DNA, the CDR3 is TGTGCCAGCAGTTACCTTGCCACTAGTACCTTTGAGCAGTTCTTC.

J is TRBJ2-1 and V is TRBV9, with 9 nucleotides matching TRBD2. The germline gives CDR1 SGDLS, CDR2 YYNGEE. V was clipped by 3 bases and J by 4 bases; unmatched bases: 5. The CDR3 covers 15 residues. CDR3 coding DNA: TGTGCCAGCAGCGATCTAGCGGGACCTTACAATGAGCAGTTCTTC. Its translation is CASSDLAGPYNEQFF.

This sequence joins TRBV29-1 and TRBJ2-7; 9 nucleotides match TRBD1. V trimming: 4 bases; J trimming: 3 bases; junction bases outside the gene matches: 7. This CDR3 comprises 14 residues. CDR1 is SQVTM, CDR2 ANQGSEA, per germline. CDR3 in amino acids: CSVVRDRDFYEQYF. CDR3 DNA: TGCAGCGTTGTAAGGGACAGGGACTTCTACGAGCAGTACTTC.

V and J are TRBV27 and TRBJ1-1, with D unresolved. The CDR3 runs 15 residues. Germline V CDR1 and CDR2: MNHEY, SMNVEV (reference sequence). V shed 5 bases and J shed 5 bases, with 18 bases lying between them. Here the CDR3 reads CASSPLILTGTEAFF. Written as DNA, the CDR3 is TGTGCCAGCAGTCCCCTAATCTTGACGGGGACTGAAGCTTTCTTT.

This clone was seen only once. The chain couples TRBV6-5 to TRBJ1-4, with D unresolved. The CDR3 extends over 14 amino acids. V gave up 11 bases and J gave up 0 bases, with 13 bases separating them. Looked up from germline, CDR1 is MNHEY and CDR2 is SVGAGI. DNA of the CDR3: TGTGCCTCGACACTTACGGCAACTAATGAAAAACTGTTTTTT. This encodes CASTLTATNEKLFF.

The chain is built from TRBV6-1 and TRBJ2-7; 7 nucleotides line up with TRBD2. Germline-derived CDR1 and CDR2 are MNHNS and SASEGT. CDR3 length equals 16 residues. With 3 bases clipped from V and 3 bases from J, the junction kept 11 bases outside the gene matches. Here the CDR3 reads CASSDGGLDTYYEQYF. CDR3 coding DNA: TGTGCCAGCAGTGACGGAGGACTAGATACTTACTACGAGCAGTACTTC.

This chain connects TRBV7-2 to TRBJ2-3; 12 nucleotides agree with TRBD2. The V segment lost 1 base and the J segment 4 bases; nucleotides outside the gene matches: 6. The CDR3 is made up of 17 amino acids. Germline CDR1 SGHTA, CDR2 FQGNSA. CDR3 sequence: CASSLVLTSGSPDTQYF. The CDR3 DNA reads as TGTGCCAGCAGCTTAGTCCTGACTAGCGGGAGCCCAGATACGCAGTATTTT. The full variable domain, completed using reference TRBV7-2 and TRBJ2-3, is GAGVSQSPSNKVTEKGKDVELRCDPISGHTALYWYRQSLGQGLEFLIYFQGNSAPDKSGLPSDRFSAERTGGSVSTLTIQRTQQEDSAVYLCASSLVLTSGSPDTQYFGPGTRLTVL.

The chain recombines TRBV14 with TRBJ2-7; 7 nucleotides align to TRBD2. J was trimmed by 7 bases and V by 5 bases; bases with no gene match: 8. Germline V gene lookup returns CDR1 SGHDN and CDR2 FVKESK. The CDR3 has 13 residues. The CDR3 nucleotides read TGTGCCAGCAGCTTAGCGGGCGGAGGTGAGCAGTACTTC. It codes for CASSLAGGGEQYF.

The rearrangement joins TRBV5-6 to TRBJ2-5, with D perhaps matching TRBD2 (6 bases). Between the trimmed V and J ends, which lost 3 bases and 4 bases, there was a span of 19 bases. CDR1 is SGHDT and CDR2 is YYEEEE in the germline V gene. CDR3 length: 16 residues. The CDR3 spells CASSSEVGEAIETQYF. The CDR3 coding sequence is TGTGCCAGCAGCTCAGAGGTTGGGGAGGCTATAGAGACCCAGTACTTC.

The chain recombines TRBV30 with TRBJ1-2, with a weak D call TRBD1 (6 bases). Germline loops: CDR1 GTSNPN, CDR2 SVGIG (reference sequence). There are 14 residues in the CDR3. The V end lost 0 bases, the J end lost 7 bases, and 15 bases lay between the germline ends. CDR3 residues: CAWSVLISGAGYTF. Written as DNA, the CDR3 is TGTGCCTGGAGTGTACTCATTTCAGGGGCTGGCTACACCTTC.

The V gene is TRBV5-1, the J gene TRBJ2-2, with D uncertain. Germline assignment: CDR1 SGHRS and CDR2 YFSETQ. V lost 0 bases, J lost 6 bases, and 18 bases lay in between. The CDR3 runs to 17 residues. The CDR3 nucleotides read TGCGCCAGCAGCTTGGGTGCCAGGTACCTGGGTCCCGGGGAGCTGTTTTTT. Its protein product is CASSLGARYLGPGELFF. Full variable domain (remainder filled in from reference TRBV5-1 and TRBJ2-2): KAGVTQTPRYLIKTRGQQVTLSCSPISGHRSVSWYQQTPGQGLQFLFEYFSETQRNKGNFPGRFSGRQFSNSRSEMNVSTLELGDSALYLCASSLGARYLGPGELFFGEGSRLTVL.

The chain combines TRBV4-3 with TRBJ2-1, with D possibly being TRBD1 (6 bases). The CDR3 is 13 residues long. The V end was cut by 0 bases, the J end by 10 bases, with 10 bases between. Germline CDR1 LGHNA, CDR2 YSLEER. The CDR3 here is CASSQDRGREQFF. The CDR3 DNA is TGCGCCAGCAGCCAAGACAGGGGCCGCGAGCAGTTCTTC.

DNA for the CDR3: TGTGCCTGGAGGGGGGGCTCCTACGAGCAGTACTTC. Its protein is CAWRGGSYEQYF. The chain recombines TRBV30 with TRBJ2-7; TRBD2 is a possible D gene (6 bases). Looked up from germline, CDR1 is GTSNPN and CDR2 is SVGIG (reference sequence). V was cut by 3 bases and J by 0 bases, with 6 bases left in between. The CDR3 totals 12 residues.

The chain combines TRBV5-6 with TRBJ1-1, with D tentatively TRBD1 (6 bases). The germline V gene has CDR1 SGHDT and CDR2 YYEEEE. The CDR3 totals 16 residues. With 4 bases removed from V and 4 bases from J, the gap between germline ends came to 20 bases. The chain's CDR3 is CASSDYGGRGGTEAFF. CDR3 bases: TGTGCCAGCAGCGACTACGGGGGGCGTGGAGGCACTGAAGCTTTCTTT. Supplemented by reference TRBV5-6 and TRBJ1-1, the full variable domain reads DAGVTQSPTHLIKTRGQQVTLRCSPKSGHDTVSWYQQALGQGPQFIFQYYEEEERQRGNFPDRFSGHQFPNYSSELNVNALLLGDSALYLCASSDYGGRGGTEAFFGQGTRLTVV.

This rearrangement joins TRBV7-9 to TRBJ1-2; 7 bases are a match to TRBD1. The germline CDR1 and CDR2 sequences are SEHNR and FQNEAQ (reference sequence). The CDR3 is made up of 15 amino acids. Trimming took 6 bases from V and 5 from J; bases not matched to a gene: 12. The CDR3 coding sequence is TGTGCCAGCAGTAACCCCTCGACAGGGAGATATGGCTACACCTTC. Amino acids: CASSNPSTGRYGYTF. The full variable domain, completed using reference TRBV7-9 and TRBJ1-2, is DTGVSQNPRHKITKRGQNVTFRCDPISEHNRLYWYRQTLGQGPEFLTYFQNEAQLEKSRLLSDRFSAERPKGSFSTLEIQRTEQGDSAMYLCASSNPSTGRYGYTFGSGTRLTVV.

The chain carries TRBV30 and TRBJ2-7; 8 bases align to TRBD2. The CDR3 sequence is 13 residues long. V lost 4 bases and J lost 6; bases outside the gene matches: 8. Germline V lookup: CDR1 GTSNPN, CDR2 SVGIG (reference sequence). Here the CDR3 DNA reads TGTGCCTGGACTAGTAGCGGGATCCTCGAGCAGTACTTC. Protein product: CAWTSSGILEQYF. The full variable domain, completed using reference TRBV30 and TRBJ2-7, is SQTIHQWPATLVQPVGSPLSLECTVEGTSNPNLYWYRQAAGRGLQLLFYSVGIGQISSEVPQNLSASRPQDRQFILSSKKLLLSDSGFYLCAWTSSGILEQYFGPGTRLTVT.

This chain connects TRBV18 to TRBJ1-2; 7 nucleotides line up with TRBD1. Trimming took 3 bases from V and 6 from J; bases not matched to a gene: 4. The CDR3 loop spans 13 amino acids. Germline-derived CDR1 and CDR2 are KGHSH and LQKENI. The CDR3 protein is CASSPETGHGYTF. The CDR3 DNA reads as TGTGCCAGCTCACCGGAGACAGGGCATGGCTACACCTTC.

This chain uses TRBV7-9 with TRBJ2-1; the match to TRBD2 covers 14 bases. This CDR3 spans 21 amino acids. Trimming took 5 bases from V and 5 from J; bases not matched to a gene: 20. CDR1 SEHNR and CDR2 FQNEAQ come from the germline V gene (reference sequence). Written as DNA, the CDR3 is TGTGCCAGCAGCACAACGAGACGACTAGCGGGAGGGAGGTCGAGGAACAATGAGCAGTTCTTC. Encoded protein: CASSTTRRLAGGRSRNNEQFF.

This clone appeared once. A much larger clone differs from this one at a single base, so this may be a read error. V gene TRBV7-9 combines with J gene TRBJ2-1; the D gene is possibly TRBD2 (5 bases). CDR1 is SEHNR and CDR2 is FQNEAQ in the germline V gene (reference sequence). The CDR3 has 12 amino acids. Trimming took 4 bases from V and 8 from J, leaving 9 bases between them. CDR3 bases: TGTGCCAGCAGCTCCGGAGGTCATGAGCAGTTCTTC. This encodes CASSSGGHEQFF.

V is TRBV28 and J is TRBJ2-5, with TRBD2 matching over 13 bases. Looked up from germline, CDR1 is MDHEN and CDR2 is SYDVKM. The junction had 18 bases not matched to a gene; V was cut back by 3 bases and J by 2 bases. The CDR3 runs 21 residues. The CDR3 DNA sequence: TGTGCCAGCAGTTTCATGACGGACGCTACTAGCGGGAGGGCCGGGCAAGAGACCCAGTACTTC. It is translated as CASSFMTDATSGRAGQETQYF.

This chain uses TRBV18 with TRBJ2-1; no reliable D call. Germline V CDR1 and CDR2: KGHSH, LQKENI. CDR3 size: 15 residues. V gave up 3 bases and J gave up 9 bases, with 18 bases separating them. CDR3 in amino acids: CASSPSLMLQSEQFF. DNA of the CDR3: TGTGCCAGCTCACCGAGTCTGATGTTACAGAGTGAGCAGTTCTTC.

The rearrangement links TRBV27 to TRBJ1-2; no reliable D call. Looked up from germline, CDR1 is MNHEY and CDR2 is SMNVEV (reference sequence). The CDR3 runs 12 residues. The V end lost 3 bases, the J end lost 6 bases, and 8 bases lay between the germline ends. CDR3 DNA: TGTGCCAGCAGTTTGACCGGGGATGGCTACACCTTC. Protein sequence: CASSLTGDGYTF.

The V and J genes are TRBV13 and TRBJ1-2; TRBD1 matches at 8 bases. J was trimmed by 5 bases and V by 1 base; bases with no gene match: 9. This CDR3 has 16 amino acids. The germline gives CDR1 PRHDT, CDR2 FYEKMQ (reference sequence). The CDR3 spells CASSLEAGTGYYGYTF. The CDR3 nucleotides are TGTGCCAGCAGCTTAGAGGCTGGGACAGGTTATTATGGCTACACCTTC.